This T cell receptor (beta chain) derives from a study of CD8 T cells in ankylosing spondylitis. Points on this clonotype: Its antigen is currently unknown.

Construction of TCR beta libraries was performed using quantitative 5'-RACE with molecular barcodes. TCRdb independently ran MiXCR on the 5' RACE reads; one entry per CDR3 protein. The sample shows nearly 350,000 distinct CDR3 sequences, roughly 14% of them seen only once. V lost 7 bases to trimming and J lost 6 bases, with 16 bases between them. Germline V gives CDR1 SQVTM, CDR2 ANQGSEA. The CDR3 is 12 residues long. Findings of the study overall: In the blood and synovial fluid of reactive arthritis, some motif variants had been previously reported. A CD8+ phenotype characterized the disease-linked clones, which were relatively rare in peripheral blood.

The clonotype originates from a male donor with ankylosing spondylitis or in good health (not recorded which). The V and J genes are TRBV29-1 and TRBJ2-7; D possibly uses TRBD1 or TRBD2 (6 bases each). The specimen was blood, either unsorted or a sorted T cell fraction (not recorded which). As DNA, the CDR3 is TGCAGCGCCTTGAGGGGGGTCTCCGAGCAGTACTTC. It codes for CSALRGVSEQYF.